One TCR beta chain is described in this entry. No antigen is known for it. The sample belongs to a study of beta chain features in type 1 diabetes. Broader study findings: Researchers report that Type 1 diabetes patients had moderately but significantly shorter TCRB CDR3s across all four CD4+ subsets.

The CDR3 consists of 16 residues. Germline CDR1 and CDR2: KGHSH and LQKENI. V was pared by 2 bases and J by 3 bases, with 16 bases between. The authors reverse transcribed all of the isolated RNA, so sequencing captured expressed TCRB transcripts. The method was immunoSEQ multiplex PCR; TCRdb's version includes in-frame clones alone and lacks a portion of them. The sample holds some 190,000 clones; 7.8% are singletons and the top ten take roughly 0.97%. This clonotype was sampled from a woman between 40 and 50 years old with type 1 diabetes. The sample was central memory CD4+ T cells from blood. The rearrangement links TRBV18 to TRBJ1-1, with D possibly being TRBD1 (6 bases). The CDR3 loop reads CASSPTSGHQDTEAFF. As DNA, the CDR3 is TGTGCCAGCTCACCAACCTCGGGACACCAGGACACTGAAGCTTTCTTT.